Described below is a single T cell receptor (beta chain) sequence and its context. Its antigen remains unidentified. One base away there is no much larger clone; base qualities are not given. The sample originates from a study of shared clonotypes between healthy human individuals (dated by TCRdb to the early 2020s). About the full investigation: A few men and a couple of women, aged 18 to 49 years, made up the cohort. Per donor, three plates each were used for CD4 naive and CD4 memory, two for CD8 naive, and one for CD8 memory. The study deeply sequenced blood TCR repertoires of about 5 healthy adults to estimate repertoire size and the extent of clonotype sharing between individuals. Libraries were prepared and TCR repertoires were sequenced by different laboratories using diverse techniques, in order to increase sequencing depth and limit assay-specific biases. Between about 0.85 and 8.9 billion PBMCs per donor were obtained by leukapheresis. General findings and caveats noted by the study authors: Rarefaction of sorted-subset datasets indicated incomplete sequencing despite the large sequencing depth. Only blood was sampled, and tissue TCR repertoires likely differ from those in blood. Based on pairwise subsampling, the degree of clonotype sharing among donors was expected to be affected by sequencing depth. Because the study included only a small number of donors, the genetic and exposure-history diversity represented was limited. Naive subsets generally had larger estimated clonotype richness than memory subsets. Higher generation probabilities were observed for clonotypes shared by all four sorted-subset donors than for non-shared clonotypes. When a handful of donors were compared, the shared fraction of clonotypes was about 5.4% for naive CD4, approximately 3.5% for naive CD8, about 2.4% for memory CD4, and 0.35% to 0.4% for memory CD8.

The donors were healthy, HIV-negative adults with no recently reported acute infections or vaccinations. Only Caucasian adults living in Nashville, Tennessee, USA were represented among the donors. CD4+ T cells were enriched by magnetic negative selection; naive cells were then positively selected on CD45RA, and the negative fraction formed the memory subset. Blood was collected by leukapheresis, and PBMCs were isolated by Ficoll-Histopaque density gradient centrifugation and then cryopreserved in liquid nitrogen vapor phase. Purity and quantity of every magnetically sorted T cell population were checked by analytical flow cytometry. From each sorted fraction, genomic DNA was isolated and quantified by UV absorbance on a Nanodrop 2000c. Using the deep immunoSEQ assay, TCR CDR3 regions were amplified from genomic DNA by multiplex PCR. Genomic DNA extracted from each cell subset was distributed evenly over all wells of several immunoSEQ 96-well plates, and each plate served as one replicate. For sorted subsets, around 200 ng genomic DNA, equal to tens of thousands of T cell genomes, was loaded into each replicate PCR. The purified libraries were quantified using a Qubit 3.0 fluorometer, sized with a Bioanalyzer 2100, and then quantified again using the KAPA Library Quantification kit. A separate single-read 150-cycle Illumina NextSeq 550 flow cell was used to sequence each immunoSEQ 96-well plate. Concerning the study's data processing: Because the immunoSEQ output held only junctional sequences and lacked quality scores, the filtering could not match the filtering applied to full-length reads. To assign V/J genes and CDR3, sequences were annotated against IMGT germline references using PyIR, a Python wrapper for IgBLAST v1.9. Reads were removed for weak V/J assignments (E-value above 1e-6), missing CDR3, stop codons, out-of-frame junctions, or ambiguous translated residues. V3J clonotypes were defined as sequences sharing the same inferred V gene, J gene, and CDR3 amino acid sequence. The percentage overlap between two repertoires was calculated by dividing the number of shared unique clonotypes by the size of the smaller repertoire. RTK rarefaction, the Chao1 estimator, and Recon v2.1 estimates of unobserved clonotypes were used to assess repertoire richness. For all TCRbeta clonotypes obtained by the gDNA method from four donors, generation probabilities were computed with OLGA. Not all clones reach the TCRdb copy of this immuneACCESS table, which keeps in-frame sequences only. Checked studies attribute under half of the gap to unresolved V genes and leave the rest unexplained. From that table come the V and J calls and clone size; the DNA was used to work out D and trimming. The sample table records 2 million to 2.5 million clones; over 85% of these occur just once. The ten largest account for about 0.34% of the sample.

From the cysteine up to the phenylalanine, the CDR3 has a length of 14 residues. Kept here is only the CDR3 DNA, which spans 42 bases and is read in frame from base 1. Looking up the germline V gene yields CDR1 LGHNA and CDR2 YSLEER. V ends up 4 bases short and J 2 bases short, with an unmatched junction base count of 3. This TCR came from a young man in good health. Some clones in this sample may be carry-over from other donors' samples. The sample taken for sequencing was naive CD4+ T cells from PBMCs. Interpreted using the paper, the cell subset or site label stands for: CD45RA+ positively selected. The chain is assembled from TRBV4-3 and TRBJ1-2, with 8 middle bases fitting TRBD1. The CDR3 here reads CASSPRDRNYGYTF. The nucleotides are TGCGCCAGCAGCCCCCGGGACAGGAACTATGGCTACACCTTC.